A single sample gave rise to the 26 T cell receptor beta chains below, sequenced in a study of blood T cell repertoires in COVID-19. Measured with immunoSEQ multiplex PCR; TCRdb has only the in-frame clones, and not every one. This table has a few hundred thousand clones, approximately 88% appearing once. The sequenced sample consisted of peripheral blood. The receptors come from a woman aged 25 to 39 who had recovered from COVID-19.

V usage is TRBV21-1 and J usage is TRBJ2-3; the table's D call, TRBD1, has no DNA check behind it. TRBV21-1 is termed a pseudogene. There are 16 residues in the CDR3. Here the CDR3 reads CASSKALRGETDTQYF. The CDR3 nucleotides read TGTGCCAGCAGCAAAGCGCTTAGGGGCGAAACAGATACGCAGTATTTT.

A single count supports this clone. The J gene is TRBJ2-1, the V gene TRBV2, with D possibly TRBD1 on 6 matching bases. This CDR3 comprises 14 residues. Germline V gives CDR1 SNHLY, CDR2 FYNNEI. The V and J ends lost 6 bases and 6 bases respectively, with 15 bases between them. CDR3 nucleotides: TGTGCCAGCAGCAGGACACAGGGCTCCAATGAGCAGTTCTTC. Its protein product is CASSRTQGSNEQFF.

The J gene is TRBJ1-4, the V gene TRBV29-1; the D gene is possibly TRBD1 (5 bases). This CDR3 contains 12 residues. Trimming stripped 4 bases from V and 8 bases from J, with 11 bases between. Per the germline V gene, CDR1 is SQVTM and CDR2 is ANQGSEA. The CDR3 DNA follows: TGCAGCGTTGCAGGGTTGGGGGAAAAACTGTTTTTT. As protein: CSVAGLGEKLFF.

The rearrangement joins TRBV24-1 to TRBJ2-1, with TRBD2 matching 12 bases. The CDR3 covers 16 residues. Trimming took 0 bases from V and 8 from J; bases not matched to a gene: 4. The germline gives CDR1 KGHDR, CDR2 SFDVKD. CDR3: CATSDLSLAGGHEQFF. The CDR3 nucleotides read TGTGCCACCAGTGATTTGTCCCTAGCGGGGGGGCATGAGCAGTTCTTC.

V and J are TRBV15 and TRBJ2-7, with 8 bases that match TRBD2. J lost 6 bases, V lost 4 bases, and 8 bases had no gene match. Germline V lookup: CDR1 LNHNV, CDR2 YYDKDF (reference sequence). The CDR3 extends over 14 amino acids. CDR3 sequence reads: CATSTGGAQFEQYF. The CDR3 DNA reads TGTGCCACCAGCACCGGGGGGGCCCAGTTCGAGCAGTACTTC.

The chain has TRBV19 and TRBJ1-6; D is possibly TRBD1 (6 bases). Germline V CDR1 and CDR2: LNHDA, SQIVND (reference sequence). The CDR3 runs 15 residues. Trimming shortened V by 4 bases and J by 8 bases, and 15 bases separated the two germline ends. The CDR3 DNA follows: TGTGCCAGTAGTACCCTGGACAGTAAGGATTCACCCCTCCACTTT. This gives the protein CASSTLDSKDSPLHF.

The rearrangement uses TRBV9 and TRBJ1-4, with unresolved D. Germline V CDR1 and CDR2: SGDLS, YYNGEE. The V and J ends lost 0 bases and 8 bases respectively, with 14 bases between them. The CDR3 covers 15 residues. The CDR3 DNA is TGTGCCAGCAGCGTAGGTTCAGTCGCTTGGGAAAAACTGTTTTTT. Its protein product is CASSVGSVAWEKLFF.

CDR3 residues: CASSVGQKLTDTQYF. CDR3 bases: TGTGCCAGCAGCGTCGGACAGAAACTCACAGATACGCAGTATTTT. The J gene is TRBJ2-3, the V gene TRBV9, with D maybe TRBD1 (6 bases). V was shortened by 2 bases and J by 2 bases, with 12 bases between the two germline ends. The germline CDR1 and CDR2 sequences are SGDLS and YYNGEE. The CDR3 runs 15 residues.

As for this clone: A read error may account for a junction end that differs from germline. V gene TRBV3-1 (or the pseudogene TRBV3-2) combines with J gene TRBJ1-2; 7 bases align to TRBD1. The germline V gene has CDR1 LGHDT and CDR2 YNNKEL (reference sequence). CDR3 length equals 12 residues. The CDR3 DNA follows: TGTGCCAGCAGCCAAGCCTGGGACAGAGTCGACTTC. It encodes CASSQAWDRVDF.

This clone appeared once. This chain connects TRBV7-2 to TRBJ1-3, with 9 bases that match TRBD1. The ends lost 0 bases at V and 4 bases at J; junction bases unmatched: 10. Germline CDR1 and CDR2: SGHTA and FQGNSA. This CDR3 has 18 amino acids. The CDR3 nucleotides are TGTGCCAGCAGCTTAGCCCCGGCCGGGACAGGGAAAGGAAACACCATATATTTT. Residues: CASSLAPAGTGKGNTIYF.

The J gene is TRBJ2-5, the V gene TRBV7-2; 7 positions agree with TRBD1. After removal of 4 bases from V and 2 bases from J, the junction contained 7 bases not matched to a gene. In germline, CDR1 is SGHTA, CDR2 FQGNSA. This CDR3 contains 15 residues. The CDR3 protein is CASSSLMGQQETQYF. CDR3 DNA sequence: TGTGCCAGCAGCTCGTTGATGGGACAGCAAGAGACCCAGTACTTC.

V and J are TRBV18 and TRBJ2-7; 8 bases are a match to TRBD2. In germline, CDR1 is KGHSH, CDR2 LQKENI. There are 15 residues in the CDR3. V was pared by 3 bases and J by 6 bases, with 10 bases of the junction left unmatched. The CDR3 reads CASSPLGGGPGEQYF. CDR3 nucleotide sequence: TGTGCCAGCTCACCCCTTGGCGGGGGGCCTGGCGAGCAGTACTTC.

V is TRBV9 and J is TRBJ1-1; the D is unclear. The germline V gene has CDR1 SGDLS and CDR2 YYNGEE. The CDR3 is 15 residues long. Trimming cost V 4 bases and J 2 bases, with 15 bases left between them. Written as DNA, the CDR3 is TGTGCCAGCAGCCTGCGGCCGCGGGGAAACACTGAAGCTTTCTTT. It specifies CASSLRPRGNTEAFF.

V gene TRBV14 combines with J gene TRBJ1-2; 9 bases align to TRBD1. J lost 7 bases, V lost 5 bases, and 8 bases had no gene match. The germline CDR1 and CDR2 sequences are SGHDN and FVKESK. This CDR3 is 14 amino acids long. The CDR3 DNA sequence: TGTGCCAGCAGCTCTTCCGGGACAGGGTTTGGCTACACCTTC. It is translated as CASSSSGTGFGYTF. Looking up the rest from reference TRBV14 and TRBJ1-2 gives the full variable domain: EAGVTQFPSHSVIEKGQTVTLRCDPISGHDNLYWYRRVMGKEIKFLLHFVKESKQDESGMPNNRFLAERTGGTYSTLKVQPAELEDSGVYFCASSSSGTGFGYTFGSGTRLTVV.

This chain joins TRBV3-1 (or the pseudogene TRBV3-2) and TRBJ1-1; 7 nucleotides match TRBD1. Germline V gene data show CDR1 as LGHDT and CDR2 as YNNKEL (reference sequence). With 0 bases clipped from V and 3 bases from J, the junction kept 4 bases outside the gene matches. The CDR3 totals 15 residues. The CDR3 loop is CASSQDRGRDTEAFF. DNA for the CDR3: TGTGCCAGCAGCCAAGATAGGGGGCGCGACACTGAAGCTTTCTTT.

The rearrangement joins TRBV27 to TRBJ1-4; maybe TRBD1 (5 bases). The CDR3 runs to 14 residues. V was trimmed by 6 bases and J by 8 bases, leaving 16 bases between them. Per germline, CDR1 MNHEY and CDR2 SMNVEV (reference sequence). CDR3 nucleotides: TGTGCCAGCAGACCGGGTCTTCGGGGGGAAAAACTGTTTTTT. It yields the protein CASRPGLRGEKLFF.

The chain has TRBV27 and TRBJ2-1; D is possibly TRBD2 (6 bases). This CDR3 has 14 residues. Trimming left V 5 bases short and J 3 bases short, with 11 bases between. CDR1 is MNHEY and CDR2 is SMNVEV in the germline V gene (reference sequence). CDR3 sequence: CASSPRLDYNEQFF. In DNA form, the CDR3 reads TGTGCCAGCAGTCCACGACTAGACTACAATGAGCAGTTCTTC.

The chain joins TRBV12-3 or TRBV12-4 to TRBJ2-2; D may be TRBD2 (7 bases). This CDR3 contains 12 residues. Trimming removed 11 bases from V and 4 bases from J, with 11 bases in between. The CDR3 here is CAAGEGTGELFF. CDR3 DNA: TGTGCCGCAGGGGAGGGCACCGGGGAGCTGTTTTTT.

In its sample, this clone was seen a few times. The chain couples TRBV7-2 to TRBJ2-1; 7 positions agree with TRBD1. In germline, CDR1 is SGHTA, CDR2 FQGNSA. Trimming took 1 base from V and 5 from J; bases not matched to a gene: 8. The CDR3 has 16 amino acids. CDR3 nucleotide sequence: TGTGCCAGCAGCTTAGTGGTCACAGGGGTTAACAATGAGCAGTTCTTC. Its translation: CASSLVVTGVNNEQFF. The variable domain in full, with the rest retrieved from reference TRBV7-2 and TRBJ2-1, is GAGVSQSPSNKVTEKGKDVELRCDPISGHTALYWYRQSLGQGLEFLIYFQGNSAPDKSGLPSDRFSAERTGGSVSTLTIQRTQQEDSAVYLCASSLVVTGVNNEQFFGPGTRLTVL.

The chain joins TRBV28 to TRBJ2-7; D is possibly TRBD2 (5 bases). This CDR3 region has 15 residues. CDR1 MDHEN and CDR2 SYDVKM come from the germline V gene. V lost 5 bases and J 3 bases, leaving 17 bases between the germline ends. In DNA form, the CDR3 reads TGTGCCAGCAGTATTACCGGGAAGACCCTCTACGAGCAGTACTTC. It yields the protein CASSITGKTLYEQYF.

In DNA form, the CDR3 reads TGTGCCAGCAGGGCAGGGAGGAGCACAGATACGCAGTATTTT. Its protein product is CASRAGRSTDTQYF. V and J are TRBV5-4 and TRBJ2-3; tentatively, D is TRBD2 (6 bases). Trimming took 5 bases from V and 0 from J, leaving 10 bases between them. The CDR3 is made up of 14 amino acids. CDR1 is SGHNT and CDR2 is YYREEE in the germline V gene (reference sequence).

The chain employs TRBV28 and TRBJ1-2, with TRBD1 matching over 12 bases. The CDR3 covers 14 residues. Trimming took 6 bases from V and 8 from J; bases not matched to a gene: 7. Germline lookup yields CDR1 MDHEN and CDR2 SYDVKM. Here the CDR3 DNA reads TGTGCCAGCAGGGGGACAGGGGGCTTTGTAGGCTACACCTTC. It translates to CASRGTGGFVGYTF.

This chain uses TRBV10-2 with TRBJ2-1, with a weak D call TRBD2 (6 bases). The V gene lost 9 bases and the J gene lost 3 bases, with 15 bases spanning the gap. From germline, CDR1 is WSHSY and CDR2 SAAADI. The CDR3 has 14 amino acids. CDR3 sequence: CASGGTFFYNEQFF. The CDR3 DNA reads as TGCGCCAGTGGGGGGACTTTCTTCTACAATGAGCAGTTCTTC.

The rearrangement uses TRBV7-3 and TRBJ1-2; tentatively, D is TRBD1 (6 bases). V lost 5 bases and J 4 bases, leaving 14 bases between the germline ends. This CDR3 contains 14 residues. Per the germline V gene, CDR1 is SGHTA and CDR2 is FQGTGA. The CDR3 region is CASSAQGLGYGYTF. CDR3 DNA: TGTGCCAGCAGCGCTCAGGGGTTGGGCTATGGCTACACCTTC. Using reference TRBV7-3 and TRBJ1-2 for the parts outside the CDR3, the full variable domain is GAGVSQTPSNKVTEKGKYVELRCDPISGHTALYWYRQSLGQGPEFLIYFQGTGAADDSGLPNDRFFAVRPEGSVSTLKIQRTERGDSAVYLCASSAQGLGYGYTFGSGTRLTVV.

J is TRBJ2-2 and V is TRBV27; 10 nucleotides align to TRBD2. This CDR3 is built from 15 residues. CDR1 and CDR2 from the germline V gene are MNHEY and SMNVEV (reference sequence). V lost 3 bases to trimming and J lost 6 bases; unmatched junction nucleotides: 4. CDR3 DNA sequence: TGTGCCAGCAGTTTGAGCGGGGGGGCCGCCGGGGAGCTGTTTTTT. This gives the protein CASSLSGGAAGELFF.

This chain links TRBV18 with TRBJ2-6, with TRBD2 matching over 8 bases. V shed 3 bases, J shed 0 bases, and the junction held 10 bases outside the gene matches. Germline CDR1 and CDR2: KGHSH and LQKENI. The CDR3 totals 19 residues. The CDR3 is CASSPTGGGSFSGANVLTF. CDR3 DNA: TGTGCCAGCTCACCCACGGGAGGGGGTTCGTTCTCTGGGGCCAACGTCCTGACTTTC.